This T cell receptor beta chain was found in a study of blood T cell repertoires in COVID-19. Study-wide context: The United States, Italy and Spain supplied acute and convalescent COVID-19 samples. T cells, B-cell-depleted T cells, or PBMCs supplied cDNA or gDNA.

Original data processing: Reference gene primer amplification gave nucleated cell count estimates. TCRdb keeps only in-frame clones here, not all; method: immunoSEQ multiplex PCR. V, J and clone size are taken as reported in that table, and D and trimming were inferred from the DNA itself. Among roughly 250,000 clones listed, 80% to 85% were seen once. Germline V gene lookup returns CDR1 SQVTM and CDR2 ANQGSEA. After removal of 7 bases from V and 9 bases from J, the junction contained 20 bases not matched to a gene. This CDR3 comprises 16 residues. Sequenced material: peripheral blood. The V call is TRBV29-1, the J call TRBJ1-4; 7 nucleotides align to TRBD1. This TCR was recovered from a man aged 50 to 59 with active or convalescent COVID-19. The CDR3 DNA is TGCAGCGCCTTATCAGGGGGAACTTTGAGTTTCCAAAAACTGTTTTTT. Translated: CSALSGGTLSFQKLFF.